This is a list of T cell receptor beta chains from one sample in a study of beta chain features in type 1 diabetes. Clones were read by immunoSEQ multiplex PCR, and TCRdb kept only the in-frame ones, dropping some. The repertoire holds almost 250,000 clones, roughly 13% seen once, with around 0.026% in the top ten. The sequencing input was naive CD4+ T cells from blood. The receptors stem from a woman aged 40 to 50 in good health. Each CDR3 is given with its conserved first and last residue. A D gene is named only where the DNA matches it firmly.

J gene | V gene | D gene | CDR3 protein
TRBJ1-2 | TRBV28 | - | CVAQKDYGYTF
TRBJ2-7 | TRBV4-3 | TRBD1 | CASSPRDSAYEQYF
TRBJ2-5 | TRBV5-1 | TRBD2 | CASSWTTSRETQYF
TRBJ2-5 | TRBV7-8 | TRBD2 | CASSLARVAGAGETQYF
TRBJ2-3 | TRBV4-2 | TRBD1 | CASSQGGQVGDTQYF
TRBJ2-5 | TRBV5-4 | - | CASSEDRGETQYF
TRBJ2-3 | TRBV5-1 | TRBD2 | CASSFSGGASDTQYF
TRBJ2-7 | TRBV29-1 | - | CSARGQTYEQYF
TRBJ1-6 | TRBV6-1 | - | CASGPEQGSPLHF
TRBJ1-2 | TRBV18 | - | CASSQFPRREHGYTF
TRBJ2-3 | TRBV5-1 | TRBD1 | CASSSGQDSFTDTQYF
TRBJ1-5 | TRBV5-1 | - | CASSLVGLDQPQHF
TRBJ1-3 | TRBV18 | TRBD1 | CASSLQGSGGNTIYF
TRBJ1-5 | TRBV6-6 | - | CASSQPEAAGNQPQHF
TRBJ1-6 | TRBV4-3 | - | CASSQDSRRGQSSYNSPLHF
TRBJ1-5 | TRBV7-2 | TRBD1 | CASSPTGAPNQPQHF